This TCR beta chain was documented in a study of response to subunit inactivated influenza vaccine. On this clonotype: Its antigen is as yet unknown.

TCRdb re-analysed the RT-PCR reads in MiXCR, keeping a single row per CDR3 protein. Among under 500,000 distinct CDR3 sequences, roughly 11% were seen once, and the ten largest hold more than 10%. Findings and limits, study-wide: Authors proposed each seasonal influenza vaccination draws in few new T cells.

V was cut by 0 bases and J by 9 bases, with 14 bases left in between. The CDR3 runs 13 residues. Per germline, CDR1 DFQATT and CDR2 SNEGSKA (reference sequence). The sequence came from a man aged 45-65 years who received an inactivated influenza vaccine. The rearrangement joins TRBV20-1 to TRBJ1-2; D ambiguous. Sequences were derived from PBMCs from blood, sampled around seven weeks after vaccination. CDR3 residues: CSARDSPSSSYTF. Here the CDR3 DNA reads TGCAGTGCTAGAGATTCCCCCTCCAGTAGCTACACCTTC.